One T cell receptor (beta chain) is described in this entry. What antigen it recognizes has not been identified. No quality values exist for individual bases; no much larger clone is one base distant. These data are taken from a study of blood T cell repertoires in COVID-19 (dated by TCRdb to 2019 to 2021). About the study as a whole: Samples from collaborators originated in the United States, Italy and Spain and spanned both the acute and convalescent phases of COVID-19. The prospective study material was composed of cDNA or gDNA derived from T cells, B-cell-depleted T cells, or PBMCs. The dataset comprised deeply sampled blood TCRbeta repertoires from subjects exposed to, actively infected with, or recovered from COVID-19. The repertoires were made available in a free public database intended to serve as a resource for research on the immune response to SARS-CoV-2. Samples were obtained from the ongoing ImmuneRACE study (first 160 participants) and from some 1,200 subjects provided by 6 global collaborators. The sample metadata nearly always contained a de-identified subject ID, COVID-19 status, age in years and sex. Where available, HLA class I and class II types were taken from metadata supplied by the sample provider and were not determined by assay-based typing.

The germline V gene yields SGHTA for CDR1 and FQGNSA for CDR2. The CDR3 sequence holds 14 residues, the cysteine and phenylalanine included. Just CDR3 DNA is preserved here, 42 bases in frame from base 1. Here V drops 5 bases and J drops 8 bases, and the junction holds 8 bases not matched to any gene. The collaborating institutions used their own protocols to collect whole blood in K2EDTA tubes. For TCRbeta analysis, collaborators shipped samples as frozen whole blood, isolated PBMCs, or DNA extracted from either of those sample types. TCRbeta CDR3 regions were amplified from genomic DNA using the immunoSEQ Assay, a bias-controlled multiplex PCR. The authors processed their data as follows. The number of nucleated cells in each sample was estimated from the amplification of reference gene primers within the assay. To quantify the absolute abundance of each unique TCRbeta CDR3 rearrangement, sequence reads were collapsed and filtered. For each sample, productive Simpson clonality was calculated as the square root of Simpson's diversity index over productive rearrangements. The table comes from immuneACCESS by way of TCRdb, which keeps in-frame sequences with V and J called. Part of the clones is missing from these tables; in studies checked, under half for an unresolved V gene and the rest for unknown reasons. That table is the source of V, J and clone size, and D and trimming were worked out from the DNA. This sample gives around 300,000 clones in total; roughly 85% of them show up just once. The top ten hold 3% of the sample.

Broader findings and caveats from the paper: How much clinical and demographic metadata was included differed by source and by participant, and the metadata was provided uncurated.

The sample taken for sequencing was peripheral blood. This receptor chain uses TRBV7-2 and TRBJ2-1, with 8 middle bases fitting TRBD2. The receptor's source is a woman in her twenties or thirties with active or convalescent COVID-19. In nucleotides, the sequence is TGTGCCAGCAGCCCCCCGGGAGGGAGGGATGAGCAGTTCTTC. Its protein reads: CASSPPGGRDEQFF.